This T cell receptor (beta chain) comes out of a study of shared clonotypes between healthy human individuals. At the level of the study: The cohort comprised two women and a few men. Their ages spanned 18 to 49 years.

Comments on this clone: Its antigen is unidentified.

Using immunoSEQ multiplex PCR, the repertoire was profiled, and TCRdb retains in-frame clones only, with some absent. This table holds 95,000 to 120,000 clones, about 63% found once. Overall study findings and caveats: Of the naive CD4 clonotypes, about 5.4% were shared across four donors. The study generally estimated greater richness for naive than memory subsets.

The V end was cut by 7 bases, the J end by 6 bases, with 10 bases between. The CDR3 is made up of 11 amino acids. CDR1 is MRHNA and CDR2 is SNTAGT in the germline V gene. This receptor was identified in a woman between 25 and 40 years old in good health. The sample comprised memory CD8+ T cells sorted from blood. Subset of the sample: CD45RO+ cells pooled with CCR7-negative TemRA cells. The chain has TRBV6-4 and TRBJ2-7; no clear D. The CDR3, as DNA: TGTGCCAGCACCAAACCGGGCGAGCAGTACTTC. Protein sequence: CASTKPGEQYF.